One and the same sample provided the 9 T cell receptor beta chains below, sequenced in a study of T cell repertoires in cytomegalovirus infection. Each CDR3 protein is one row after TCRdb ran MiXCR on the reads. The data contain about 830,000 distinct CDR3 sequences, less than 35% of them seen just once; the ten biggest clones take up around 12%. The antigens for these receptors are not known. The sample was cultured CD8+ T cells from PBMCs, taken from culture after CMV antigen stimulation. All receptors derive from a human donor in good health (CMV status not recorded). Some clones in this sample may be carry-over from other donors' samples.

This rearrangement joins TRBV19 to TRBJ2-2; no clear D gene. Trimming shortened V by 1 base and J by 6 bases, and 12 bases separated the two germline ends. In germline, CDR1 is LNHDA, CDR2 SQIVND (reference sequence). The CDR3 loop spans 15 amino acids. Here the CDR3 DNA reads TGTGCCAGTAGTATAGTCCCATTAGGGTCCGGGGAGCTGTTTTTT. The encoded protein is CASSIVPLGSGELFF.

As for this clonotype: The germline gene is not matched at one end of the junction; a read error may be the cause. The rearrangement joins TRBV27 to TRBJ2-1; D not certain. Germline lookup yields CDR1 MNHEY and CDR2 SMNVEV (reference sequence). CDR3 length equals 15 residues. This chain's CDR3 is CASSTGSSSCNEQFF. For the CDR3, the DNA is TGTGCCAGCAGCACGGGCAGCAGCTCCTGCAATGAGCAGTTCTTC.

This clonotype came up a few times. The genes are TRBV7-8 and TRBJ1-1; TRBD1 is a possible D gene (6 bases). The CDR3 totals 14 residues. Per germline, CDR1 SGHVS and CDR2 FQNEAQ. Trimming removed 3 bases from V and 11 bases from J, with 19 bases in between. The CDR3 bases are TGTGCCAGCAGCTTGGGGGCAGGGCCGACGAGGGCTTTCTTT. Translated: CASSLGAGPTRAFF.

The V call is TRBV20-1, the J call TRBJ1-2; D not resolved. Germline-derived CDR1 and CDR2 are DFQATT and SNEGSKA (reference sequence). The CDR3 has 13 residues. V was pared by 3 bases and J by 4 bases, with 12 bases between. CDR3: CSARGGSGYGYTF. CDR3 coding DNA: TGCAGTGCTAGGGGAGGAAGCGGCTATGGCTACACCTTC.

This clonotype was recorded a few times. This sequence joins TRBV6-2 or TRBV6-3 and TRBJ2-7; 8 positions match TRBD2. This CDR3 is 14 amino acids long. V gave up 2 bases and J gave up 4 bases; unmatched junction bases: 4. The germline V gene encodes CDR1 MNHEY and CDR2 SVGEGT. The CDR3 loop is CASSYDPGGYEQYF. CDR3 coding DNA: TGTGCCAGCAGTTACGACCCGGGGGGGTACGAGCAGTACTTC.

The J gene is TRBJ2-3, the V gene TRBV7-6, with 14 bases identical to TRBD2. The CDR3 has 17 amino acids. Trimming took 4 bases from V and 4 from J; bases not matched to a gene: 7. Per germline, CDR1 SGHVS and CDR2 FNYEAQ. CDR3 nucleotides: TGTGCCAGCAGCTCCTTGACTAGCGGGGGGGTGGCAGATACGCAGTATTTT. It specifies CASSSLTSGGVADTQYF. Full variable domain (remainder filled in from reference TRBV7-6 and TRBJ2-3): GAGVSQSPRYKVTKRGQDVALRCDPISGHVSLYWYRQALGQGPEFLTYFNYEAQQDKSGLPNDRFSAERPEGSISTLTIQRTEQRDSAMYRCASSSLTSGGVADTQYFGPGTRLTVL.

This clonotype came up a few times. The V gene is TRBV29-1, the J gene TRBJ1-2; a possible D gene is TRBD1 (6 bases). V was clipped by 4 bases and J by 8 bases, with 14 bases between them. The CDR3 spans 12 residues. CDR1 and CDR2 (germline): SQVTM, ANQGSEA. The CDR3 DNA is TGCAGCGTTGTATGGGGGGCCCAAGGCTACACCTTC. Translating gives CSVVWGAQGYTF.

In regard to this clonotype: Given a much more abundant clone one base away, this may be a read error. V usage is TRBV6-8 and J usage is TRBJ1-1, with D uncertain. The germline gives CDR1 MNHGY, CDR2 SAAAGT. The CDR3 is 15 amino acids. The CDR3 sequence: CANSAAPGSGTEAFF. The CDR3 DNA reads TGTGCCAACAGTGCCGCCCCGGGGTCGGGCACTGAAGCTTTCTTT.

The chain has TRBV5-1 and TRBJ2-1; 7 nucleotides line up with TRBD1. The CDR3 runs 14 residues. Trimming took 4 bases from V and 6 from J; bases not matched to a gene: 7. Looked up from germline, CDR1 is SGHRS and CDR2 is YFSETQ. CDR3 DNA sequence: TGCGCCAGCAGCAGATCGACAGGGCGCAATGAGCAGTTCTTC. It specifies CASSRSTGRNEQFF.